This is a list of T cell receptor beta chains from one sample in a study of CXCR3-negative and CXCR3-positive naive CD8 T cells. Each CDR3 protein gets one entry in TCRdb, which reprocessed the 5' RACE reads and gives no DNA. The listing records around 150,000 distinct CDR3 sequences. Material for sequencing was naive CXCR3+ CD8+ T cells from blood. These receptors originate from a human donor in good health. Some clones in this sample may be carry-over from other donors' samples. Each CDR3 is given with its conserved first and last residue.

CDR3: CASRKGAGANVLTF; J: TRBJ2-6; V: TRBV28
CDR3: CSVEFGVAANGGTYEQYF; J: TRBJ2-7; V: TRBV29-1
CDR3: CASSREQGPSYEQYF; J: TRBJ2-7; V: TRBV4-3
CDR3: CSARDLRALASTDTQYF; J: TRBJ2-3; V: TRBV20-1
CDR3: CASSRGESYNEQFF; J: TRBJ2-1; V: TRBV27
CDR3: CASSSPQRGTGELFF; J: TRBJ2-2; V: TRBV18
CDR3: CASYQREKETQYF; J: TRBJ2-5; V: TRBV12-3/TRBV12-4
CDR3: CASNNRGRGDEQFF; J: TRBJ2-1; V: TRBV28
CDR3: CASSHPGQGYEQYF; J: TRBJ2-7; V: TRBV7-9
CDR3: CASSQDRGVNTEAFF; J: TRBJ1-1; V: TRBV4-3
CDR3: CASSQFETSATYEQYF; J: TRBJ2-7; V: TRBV16
CDR3: CASSPGAAGELFF; J: TRBJ2-2; V: TRBV27
CDR3: CASSQVGEMGLGAYGQYF; J: TRBJ2-7; V: TRBV3-1
CDR3: CASSQGDRNTEAFF; J: TRBJ1-1; V: TRBV3-1
CDR3: CASSLDSYGYTF; J: TRBJ1-2; V: TRBV5-1
CDR3: CSAQPRGVTSYEQYF; J: TRBJ2-7; V: TRBV20-1
CDR3: CASSSMGLGDRDDEQFF; J: TRBJ2-1; V: TRBV28
CDR3: CASSRTGGKATEAFF; J: TRBJ1-1; V: TRBV6-5
CDR3: CASSPHRPGGDETQYF; J: TRBJ2-5; V: TRBV7-7
CDR3: CSVELAGGLPQETQYF; J: TRBJ2-5; V: TRBV29-1
CDR3: CASSLEGESYEQYF; J: TRBJ2-7; V: TRBV5-1
CDR3: CASSYQTGAPNTEAFF; J: TRBJ1-1; V: TRBV9
CDR3: CSVVASVRPYNEQFF; J: TRBJ2-1; V: TRBV29-1
CDR3: CASTLADSSYNEQFF; J: TRBJ2-1; V: TRBV12-3/TRBV12-4
CDR3: CTSSPDRGREGSNYGYTF; J: TRBJ1-2; V: TRBV13
CDR3: CASSASEVEETQYF; J: TRBJ2-5; V: TRBV21-1
CDR3: CASSYSKRRAYEQYF; J: TRBJ2-7; V: TRBV6-5
CDR3: CSVVGGEVTNVAEAFF; J: TRBJ1-1; V: TRBV29-1